The 20 T cell receptor beta chains given below trace back to one sample, sequenced in a study of cytomegalovirus exposure and HLA in healthy donors. The PCR made use of 60 Vbeta and 13 Jbeta primers. Measured with immunoSEQ multiplex PCR; TCRdb has only the in-frame clones, and not every one. In the table there are more than 85,000 clones, 76% of which are singletons. Sequencing input: PBMCs. The receptor set was obtained from a woman between 45 and 65 years old in good health and CMV-seropositive.

This chain uses TRBV13 with TRBJ2-4; tentative D call: TRBD1 (5 bases). Trimming removed 4 bases at V and 9 bases at J, with 10 bases between. Germline values: CDR1 PRHDT, CDR2 FYEKMQ (reference sequence). The CDR3 has 12 amino acids. This CDR3 reads CASSSRVGIQYF. DNA of the CDR3: TGTGCCAGCAGCTCCAGGGTAGGCATTCAGTACTTC. Together with reference TRBV13 and TRBJ2-4, the CDR3 gives the full variable domain: AAGVIQSPRHLIKEKRETATLKCYPIPRHDTVYWYQQGPGQDPQFLISFYEKMQSDKGSIPDRFSAQQFSDYHSELNMSSLELGDSALYFCASSSRVGIQYFGAGTRLSVL.

This clone occurred a few times. The chain combines TRBV6-5 with TRBJ2-1, with D maybe TRBD2 (5 bases). The CDR3 runs to 11 residues. CDR1 is MNHEY and CDR2 is SVGAGI in the germline V gene. V lost 11 bases and J lost 7, with 12 bases in between. CDR3 in amino acids: CAGGQGNEQFF. CDR3 nucleotide sequence: TGTGCCGGCGGGCAAGGAAATGAGCAGTTCTTC.

This chain joins TRBV15 and TRBJ2-1; D uncertain. The V and J ends lost 4 bases and 5 bases respectively, with 9 bases between them. The CDR3 is made up of 13 amino acids. CDR1 is LNHNV, CDR2 YYDKDF, per germline (reference sequence). CDR3 protein: CATSNQRHNEQFF. CDR3 nucleotide sequence: TGTGCCACCAGCAACCAGAGGCACAATGAGCAGTTCTTC.

V is TRBV7-6 and J is TRBJ1-6; D unresolved. In germline, CDR1 is SGHVS, CDR2 FNYEAQ. The germline V and J ends were trimmed by 5 bases and 8 bases, with 13 bases remaining between them. The CDR3 contains 14 residues. CDR3 in amino acids: CASSNRFFDSPLHF. CDR3 nucleotides: TGTGCCAGCAGCAACCGGTTTTTTGATTCACCCCTCCACTTT.

This sequence joins TRBV27 and TRBJ2-1; 9 bases are shared with TRBD2. The germline CDR1 and CDR2 sequences are MNHEY and SMNVEV (reference sequence). The CDR3 is 15 residues long. V was pared by 3 bases and J by 8 bases, with 8 bases of the junction left unmatched. For the CDR3, the DNA is TGTGCCAGCAGTTTGGATAGCGGGAGTTCTGATGAGCAGTTCTTC. The encoded protein is CASSLDSGSSDEQFF.

The chain combines TRBV9 with TRBJ1-1; maybe TRBD1 (5 bases). V was cut by 0 bases and J by 1 base, with 10 bases left in between. Germline lookup yields CDR1 SGDLS and CDR2 YYNGEE. The CDR3 runs 15 residues. CDR3 sequence reads: CASSVDGAPNTEAFF. CDR3 nucleotide sequence: TGTGCCAGCAGCGTAGATGGGGCACCGAACACTGAAGCTTTCTTT.

This chain joins TRBV27 and TRBJ1-5, with TRBD1 matching over 7 bases. This CDR3 is built from 14 residues. The germline CDR1 and CDR2 sequences are MNHEY and SMNVEV (reference sequence). V was pared by 8 bases and J by 2 bases, with 6 bases of the junction left unmatched. Here the CDR3 reads CASSPGTGNQPQHF. In DNA, the CDR3 is TGTGCCAGCTCACCCGGGACAGGCAATCAGCCCCAGCATTTT.

The rearrangement links TRBV18 to TRBJ2-5, with TRBD2 identical over 7 bases. With the DNA end fitting TRBJ2-7 better, the J assignment may be wrong. Per the germline V gene, CDR1 is KGHSH and CDR2 is LQKENI. The CDR3 totals 15 residues. CDR3 amino acids: CASSLEGRGSYEQYF. The CDR3 DNA sequence: TGTGCCAGCTCCCTTGAAGGGCGGGGGTCCTACGAGCAGTACTTC.

The chain couples TRBV5-1 to TRBJ2-1; TRBD1 is a possible D gene (6 bases). The V gene's germline CDR1 is SGHRS and CDR2 YFSETQ. CDR3 length equals 15 residues. The V end was cut by 4 bases, the J end by 4 bases, with 15 bases between. CDR3 coding DNA: TGCGCCAGCAGCAAACTCCGGGACACATACAATGAGCAGTTCTTC. Protein product: CASSKLRDTYNEQFF.

This chain links TRBV21-1 with TRBJ1-1; the DNA was not compared with TRBD1, the D call given in the table. TRBV21-1 is a listed pseudogene. The CDR3 length is 14 residues. The DNA for the CDR3 is TGTGCCAGCGATTTCGGACAGCCGAACACTGAAGCTTTCTTT. Residues: CASDFGQPNTEAFF.

Only a few counts were recorded for this clone. V is TRBV6-6 and J is TRBJ1-3; D is unresolved. With 5 bases removed from V and 0 bases from J, the gap between germline ends came to 5 bases. CDR3 length: 13 residues. Germline-derived CDR1 and CDR2 are MNHNY and SVGAGI (reference sequence). CDR3 DNA: TGTGCCAGCAGTATAGACTCTGGAAACACCATATATTTT. Protein product: CASSIDSGNTIYF.

The chain recombines TRBV19 with TRBJ1-5; D is undetermined. V was clipped by 2 bases and J by 3 bases, with 8 bases between them. Per germline, CDR1 LNHDA and CDR2 SQIVND (reference sequence). The CDR3 consists of 14 residues. CDR3 bases: TGTGCCAGTAGTATACAAGAGTACAATCAGCCCCAGCATTTT. It specifies CASSIQEYNQPQHF.

This chain links TRBV5-1 with TRBJ1-5, with 8 bases fitting TRBD1. The ends lost 4 bases at V and 0 bases at J; junction bases unmatched: 6. Germline lookup yields CDR1 SGHRS and CDR2 YFSETQ. The CDR3 is 16 amino acids. CDR3 sequence: CASSPTGDSSNQPQHF. In nucleotides, the CDR3 is TGCGCCAGCAGCCCGACAGGGGATTCTAGCAATCAGCCCCAGCATTTT.

This chain connects TRBV23-1 to TRBJ2-5; 8 nucleotides line up with TRBD1. TRBV23-1 is assigned to the ORF class and has an uncertain function. The CDR3 consists of 18 residues. Trimming took 3 bases from V and 5 from J; bases not matched to a gene: 17. CDR3 residues: CASSHPTDRGAWWETQYF. The CDR3, as DNA: TGCGCCAGCAGTCACCCCACAGACAGGGGAGCATGGTGGGAGACCCAGTACTTC.

The gene calls are TRBV19 and TRBJ2-7; TRBD1 is a possible D gene (6 bases). Trimming took off 8 bases at V and 0 bases at J, with 17 bases between the two ends. The CDR3 covers 15 residues. Germline CDR1 and CDR2: LNHDA and SQIVND (reference sequence). The DNA of the CDR3 is TGTGCCAGTGGCACAAACCGGGACAACTCCTACGAGCAGTACTTC. Protein sequence: CASGTNRDNSYEQYF.

The V and J genes are TRBV29-1 and TRBJ1-5, with D perhaps TRBD1 (5 bases). Trimming pared 4 bases from V and 0 bases from J, leaving 7 bases between. The CDR3 has 13 amino acids. Germline V lookup: CDR1 SQVTM, CDR2 ANQGSEA. The CDR3 here is CSVGDSSNQPQHF. In nucleotides, the CDR3 is TGCAGCGTTGGCGACAGTAGCAATCAGCCCCAGCATTTT.

The CDR3 bases are TGTGCCAGTAGTATAGATACAGGGGGCTCCCCGGCTCAGTACTTC. Encoded protein: CASSIDTGGSPAQYF. The rearrangement joins TRBV19 to TRBJ2-4, with TRBD1 identical over 9 bases. The CDR3 consists of 15 residues. Trimming cost V 0 bases and J 12 bases; bases outside gene matches: 9. Per the germline V gene, CDR1 is LNHDA and CDR2 is SQIVND (reference sequence).

This clone was found once. The chain recombines TRBV5-1 with TRBJ2-3, with D perhaps matching TRBD1 (5 bases). This CDR3 is 18 amino acids long. Per germline, CDR1 SGHRS and CDR2 YFSETQ. Trimming pared 4 bases from V and 8 bases from J, leaving 29 bases between. The CDR3 DNA reads as TGCGCCAGCAGCCCACTCGCAGGTGGTACGGCGAATGGGGCTACGCAGTATTTT. Translation gives CASSPLAGGTANGATQYF.

J is TRBJ2-3 and V is TRBV29-1; 11 bases agree with TRBD2. The CDR3 loop spans 16 amino acids. Losses at the gene ends were 6 bases for V and 0 bases for J; bases not matched to a gene: 8. The germline gives CDR1 SQVTM, CDR2 ANQGSEA. The CDR3 region is CSVAGTSGTSTDTQYF. The CDR3 coding sequence is TGCAGCGTGGCCGGGACTAGCGGTACTAGCACAGATACGCAGTATTTT.

The J gene is TRBJ1-4, the V gene TRBV5-1; maybe TRBD1 (5 bases). CDR1 and CDR2 from the germline V gene are SGHRS and YFSETQ. Trimming removed 0 bases at V and 5 bases at J, with 11 bases between. This CDR3 spans 15 amino acids. The CDR3 region has the DNA TGCGCCAGCAGCTTGGGGCCAGGGAGGAATGAAAAACTGTTTTTT. This codes for CASSLGPGRNEKLFF.